The source of this TCR beta chain is a study of T cell responses to AZD1222 COVID-19 vaccine. Germline CDR1 and CDR2: SGDLS and YYNGEE. CDR3 size: 16 residues. V was pared by 4 bases and J by 2 bases, with 10 bases of the junction left unmatched. Profiled with immunoSEQ multiplex PCR; TCRdb holds only in-frame clones, not every one. The top ten hold about 7.5% of the sample, which has about 140,000 clones, less than 95% seen once. Comment on this clone: Its antigen remains unknown.

Study-wide findings and caveats: Repertoire sampling was restricted to post-peak T cell response timepoints. Unmutated regions of variants are reportedly targeted by nearly half of spike-specific TCRs.

V usage is TRBV9 and J usage is TRBJ1-1; TRBD1 aligns across 8 bases. This receptor was obtained from an adult who received the MenACWY meningococcal vaccine as a control. The material sequenced was peripheral blood, taken 28 days after the second dose of the MenACWY control vaccine. In DNA, the CDR3 is TGTGCCAGCAGCAGCAACAGGGGGGACACCAACACTGAAGCTTTCTTT. Translating gives CASSSNRGDTNTEAFF. Using reference TRBV9 and TRBJ1-1 for the parts outside the CDR3, the full variable domain is DSGVTQTPKHLITATGQRVTLRCSPRSGDLSVYWYQQSLDQGLQFLIQYYNGEERAKGNILERFSAQQFPDLHSELNLSSLELGDSALYFCASSSNRGDTNTEAFFGQGTRLTVV.